The 27 T cell receptor beta chains below were found in one sample sequenced in a study of blood T cells in healthy people across ages. A J-beta primer mix and a sample-barcoded 5' primer were used in a second PCR of roughly 6 to 12 cycles. TCRdb recomputed calls from the 5' RACE reads with MiXCR, one row per CDR3 protein. The sample contains around 1.7 million distinct CDR3 sequences, roughly 27% of which appear only once. Sample: blood. The receptor source for this set is a young woman in good health.

This clonotype was found a few times. The J gene is TRBJ2-6, the V gene TRBV24-1; tentatively, D is TRBD2 (6 bases). Germline loops: CDR1 KGHDR, CDR2 SFDVKD. This CDR3 spans 16 amino acids. V was pared by 3 bases and J by 2 bases, with 10 bases between. The CDR3 reads CATSDPGAPGANVLTF. CDR3 bases: TGTGCCACCAGTGATCCGGGAGCACCTGGGGCCAACGTCCTGACTTTC.

The chain uses TRBV2 and TRBJ2-7; D not certain. CDR1 is SNHLY and CDR2 is FYNNEI in the germline V gene. The length of the CDR3 is 13 residues. V dropped 6 bases and J dropped 3 bases, with 12 bases sitting between them. The DNA for the CDR3 is TGTGCCAGCAGAGGGAACAGCCGCTACGAGCAGTACTTC. This codes for CASRGNSRYEQYF.

Worth noting for this clonotype: At one end, the junction sequence differs from germline, possibly due to a read error. This chain uses TRBV7-8 with TRBJ2-7, with D possibly matching TRBD1 (5 bases). TRBJ2-5 explains the end of the DNA better; the J call may be wrong. The germline gives CDR1 SGHVS, CDR2 FQNEAQ. The CDR3 contains 15 residues. In nucleotides, the CDR3 is TGCGCCAGCAGCCCCGTGTGGGGCCCCGGAGAGACCCAGTACTTC. It yields the protein CASSPVWGPGETQYF.

This clonotype was picked up many times. V and J are TRBV28 and TRBJ2-7, with 9 positions matching TRBD1. Germline-derived CDR1 and CDR2 are MDHEN and SYDVKM. The length of the CDR3 is 15 residues. The trim removed 6 bases at V and 2 bases at J, leaving 8 bases unmatched. CDR3 protein: CASSRPGQGAYEQYF. Here the CDR3 DNA reads TGTGCCAGCAGCCGCCCGGGACAGGGTGCCTACGAGCAGTACTTC.

The V call is TRBV28, the J call TRBJ1-4; no definite D call. This CDR3 comprises 14 residues. Trimming stripped 3 bases from V and 10 bases from J, with 15 bases between. Germline assignment: CDR1 MDHEN and CDR2 SYDVKM. CDR3 protein: CASSLGGMAGKLFF. In nucleotides, the CDR3 is TGTGCCAGCAGTTTGGGAGGGATGGCAGGAAAACTGTTTTTT.

This clonotype was observed at least ten times. The gene calls are TRBV5-1 and TRBJ2-3; D is undetermined. The germline CDR1 and CDR2 sequences are SGHRS and YFSETQ. The V end lost 1 base, the J end lost 2 bases, and 8 bases lay between the germline ends. The CDR3 spans 14 residues. The CDR3 protein is CASSLRIATDTQYF. For the CDR3, the DNA is TGCGCCAGCAGCTTGAGAATCGCCACAGATACGCAGTATTTT.

About this clonotype: Germline and junction disagree at one end, which may indicate a read error. CDR3 loop: CVSSPWAGIQETQYF. The CDR3, as DNA: TGTGTCAGCAGCCCATGGGCGGGGATCCAAGAGACCCAGTACTTC. The chain recombines TRBV7-9 with TRBJ2-5, with D possibly matching TRBD2 (6 bases). Germline CDR1 SEHNR, CDR2 FQNEAQ (reference sequence). This CDR3 has 15 residues.

This clonotype was observed a few times. The rearrangement links TRBV27 to TRBJ1-2; D is ambiguous. CDR1 and CDR2 (germline): MNHEY, SMNVEV (reference sequence). V lost 1 base and J 6 bases, leaving 9 bases between the germline ends. This CDR3 region has 13 residues. CDR3 nucleotides: TGTGCCAGCAGTTTATACTTCAGACATGGCTACACCTTC. This encodes CASSLYFRHGYTF.

This clonotype was seen repeatedly, ten times or more. The chain carries TRBV20-1 and TRBJ2-3; 7 positions agree with TRBD2. The CDR3 covers 13 residues. V lost 5 bases, J lost 0 bases, and 2 bases stayed unmatched. Germline CDR1 is DFQATT and CDR2 is SNEGSKA (reference sequence). This CDR3 is CSAEAGSTDTQYF. CDR3 nucleotides: TGCAGTGCTGAAGCGGGGAGCACAGATACGCAGTATTTT.

The chain joins TRBV5-1 to TRBJ1-2; 8 nucleotides agree with TRBD1. Germline lookup yields CDR1 SGHRS and CDR2 YFSETQ. The V segment lost 0 bases and the J segment 5 bases; nucleotides outside the gene matches: 6. The CDR3 is made up of 15 amino acids. The CDR3 DNA reads TGCGCCAGCAGCTTGGATGGACAGGGAGGGTATGGCTACACCTTC. Protein: CASSLDGQGGYGYTF. Supplemented by reference TRBV5-1 and TRBJ1-2, the full variable domain reads KAGVTQTPRYLIKTRGQQVTLSCSPISGHRSVSWYQQTPGQGLQFLFEYFSETQRNKGNFPGRFSGRQFSNSRSEMNVSTLELGDSALYLCASSLDGQGGYGYTFGSGTRLTVV.

On this clonotype: Being one base from a much bigger clone, this may be a read error. This chain joins TRBV20-1 and TRBJ2-7; a possible D gene is TRBD2 (5 bases). The CDR3 is 13 amino acids. The germline V gene encodes CDR1 DFQATT and CDR2 SNEGSKA (reference sequence). Deletions cut 5 bases from V and 7 bases from J, with 18 bases between. Written as DNA, the CDR3 is TGCAGTGCTCCCTTAACTGGATCGGGGGAGCAGTACTTC. Translated: CSAPLTGSGEQYF.

The V gene is TRBV20-1, the J gene TRBJ1-5; possible D gene TRBD1, 5 bases. V was pared by 5 bases and J by 4 bases, with 15 bases between. The CDR3 runs to 14 residues. Germline loops: CDR1 DFQATT, CDR2 SNEGSKA (reference sequence). This chain's CDR3 is CSALRRGGNQPQHF. CDR3 nucleotides: TGCAGTGCTCTAAGGCGGGGGGGGAATCAGCCCCAGCATTTT.

This clonotype was detected ten times or more. The chain has TRBV20-1 and TRBJ2-5; perhaps TRBD2 as D (6 bases). The germline gives CDR1 DFQATT, CDR2 SNEGSKA (reference sequence). This CDR3 region has 11 residues. The DNA of the CDR3 is TGCACGGGAGCCATACAAGAGACCCAGTACTTC. Residues: CTGAIQETQYF.

This clonotype was seen once. V gene TRBV14 combines with J gene TRBJ1-1; no clear D. V lost 0 bases, J lost 10 bases, and 12 bases lay in between. The V gene's germline CDR1 is SGHDN and CDR2 FVKESK. The CDR3 is made up of 13 amino acids. The CDR3 region is CASSQDLGGAAFF. CDR3 DNA sequence: TGTGCCAGCAGCCAAGATCTAGGAGGAGCAGCTTTCTTT.

This clonotype was observed a few times. The chain has TRBV28 and TRBJ2-1; 8 bases agree with TRBD1. Germline-derived CDR1 and CDR2 are MDHEN and SYDVKM. Trimming removed 8 bases from V and 5 bases from J; junction bases left unmatched: 14. This CDR3 contains 16 residues. In DNA, the CDR3 is TGTGCCAGCCCTCTTTTTGAGGACAGGGACCACAATGAGCAGTTCTTC. Translated, it gives CASPLFEDRDHNEQFF. Looking up the rest from reference TRBV28 and TRBJ2-1 gives the full variable domain: DVKVTQSSRYLVKRTGEKVFLECVQDMDHENMFWYRQDPGLGLRLIYFSYDVKMKEKGDIPEGYSVSREKKERFSLILESASTNQTSMYLCASPLFEDRDHNEQFFGPGTRLTVL.

The chain employs TRBV21-1 and TRBJ2-3; whether TRBD2, the table's D call, matches the DNA was not checked. TRBV21-1 is reported as a pseudogene. This CDR3 comprises 18 residues. CDR3 DNA: TGTGCCAGCAGCGCAACCCGGACTAGCGGGACTAGCACAGATACGCAGTATTTT. Translation gives CASSATRTSGTSTDTQYF.

As concerns this clonotype: The junction and the germline gene differ at one end; a read error may be behind it. The chain has TRBV20-1 and TRBJ2-1, with D possibly being TRBD2 (5 bases). CDR3 length: 14 amino acids. Germline loops: CDR1 DFQATT, CDR2 SNEGSKA (reference sequence). The CDR3, as DNA: TGCAGCGCTAGTGACGGGAAAGGGCACAATGAGCAGTTCTTC. Its protein product is CSASDGKGHNEQFF.

This clonotype appeared a few times. The chain couples TRBV6-5 to TRBJ1-1; 7 positions match TRBD1. The CDR3 runs to 13 residues. Unmatched junction bases numbered 8, after V lost 6 bases and J lost 7 bases. The germline V gene has CDR1 MNHEY and CDR2 SVGAGI. Here the CDR3 DNA reads TGTGCCAGCAGCAGATCTACAGGGGTTGAAGCTTTCTTT. Its translation is CASSRSTGVEAFF.

V usage is TRBV10-3 and J usage is TRBJ1-5, with D perhaps TRBD1 (5 bases). Germline loops: CDR1 ENHRY, CDR2 SYGVKD. This CDR3 has 13 amino acids. V dropped 6 bases and J dropped 4 bases, with 10 bases sitting between them. The CDR3 loop is CAISRDVNQPQHF. In DNA form, the CDR3 reads TGTGCCATCAGCCGGGACGTAAATCAGCCCCAGCATTTT.

This clonotype came up a few times. The J gene is TRBJ2-1, the V gene TRBV6-6; 10 nucleotides align to TRBD2. CDR1 is MNHNY and CDR2 is SVGAGI in the germline V gene (reference sequence). The CDR3 loop spans 15 amino acids. The V gene end was trimmed by 6 bases and the J gene end by 5 bases; junction bases not matched to a gene: 7. The CDR3 reads CASSSAGGSDNEQFF. CDR3 bases: TGTGCCAGCAGCTCAGCGGGAGGGTCTGACAATGAGCAGTTCTTC.

This clonotype was observed at least ten times. This chain uses TRBV7-2 with TRBJ2-7; D is perhaps TRBD2 (5 bases). CDR1 SGHTA and CDR2 FQGNSA come from the germline V gene. Trimming removed 3 bases from V and 1 base from J, with 10 bases in between. This CDR3 contains 14 residues. Here the CDR3 reads CASSLEASSYEQYF. Written as DNA, the CDR3 is TGTGCCAGCAGCTTGGAGGCTAGTTCCTACGAGCAGTACTTC.

At least ten counts were recorded for this clonotype. Here the CDR3 DNA reads TGTGCCACCAGTGATGGGACAAGATATGGCTACACCTTC. This codes for CATSDGTRYGYTF. V usage is TRBV24-1 and J usage is TRBJ1-2; D possibly corresponds to TRBD1 (6 bases). CDR3 length: 13 amino acids. The germline CDR1 and CDR2 sequences are KGHDR and SFDVKD. V was clipped by 3 bases and J by 5 bases, with 9 bases between them.

V usage is TRBV6-1 and J usage is TRBJ1-5; no clear D gene. CDR3 length: 12 amino acids. V lost 3 bases and J 7 bases, leaving 7 bases between the germline ends. Germline V gene sequence: CDR1 MNHNS, CDR2 SASEGT. CDR3 sequence: CASSDSGQPQHF. For the CDR3, the DNA is TGTGCCAGCAGTGATTCTGGCCAGCCCCAGCATTTT.

This clonotype was seen repeatedly, ten times or more. The rearrangement joins TRBV20-1 to TRBJ2-7; 8 bases line up with TRBD2. Germline CDR1 is DFQATT and CDR2 is SNEGSKA (reference sequence). J gave up 1 base and V 6 bases, and 8 bases lay outside the gene matches. The CDR3 is made up of 14 amino acids. CDR3 sequence: CSAAAASGSYEQYF. As DNA, the CDR3 is TGCAGTGCCGCAGCCGCTAGCGGGTCCTACGAGCAGTACTTC.

This clonotype was found many times. This chain joins TRBV7-2 and TRBJ2-1, with no clear D. Deletions cut 5 bases from V and 8 bases from J, with 16 bases between. This CDR3 region has 14 residues. Germline CDR1 is SGHTA and CDR2 is FQGNSA. CDR3 DNA sequence: TGTGCCAGCAGCCCGGATCGCCGAGTGTATGAGCAGTTCTTC. This translates into CASSPDRRVYEQFF.

J is TRBJ2-3 and V is TRBV5-6; 8 bases match TRBD1. There are 13 residues in the CDR3. CDR1 and CDR2 (germline): SGHDT, YYEEEE. Trimming cost V 4 bases and J 4 bases; bases outside gene matches: 2. This chain's CDR3 is CASSKTGADTQYF. The DNA of the CDR3 is TGTGCCAGCAGCAAGACAGGGGCAGATACGCAGTATTTT. Based on the CDR3 plus reference TRBV5-6 and TRBJ2-3, the full variable domain is DAGVTQSPTHLIKTRGQQVTLRCSPKSGHDTVSWYQQALGQGPQFIFQYYEEEERQRGNFPDRFSGHQFPNYSSELNVNALLLGDSALYLCASSKTGADTQYFGPGTRLTVL.

This clonotype was seen only a few times. The chain joins TRBV3-1 to TRBJ2-7; unclear D gene. Gene TRBJ2-5 matches the end of the DNA better, so the J call may be wrong. The CDR3 length is 15 residues. The germline gives CDR1 LGHDT, CDR2 YNNKEL (reference sequence). The CDR3 DNA is TGTGCCAGCAGCCAAGATACTTTTGGTTTTAAGACCCAGTACTTC. This gives the protein CASSQDTFGFKTQYF.